These T cell receptor beta chains were read from a single sample in a study of T cells after yellow fever vaccination. From the 5' RACE reads, TCRdb called clonotypes with MiXCR, one entry per CDR3 protein. The sample has some 560,000 distinct CDR3 sequences; about 17% are singletons. Sequences were derived from PBMCs, sampled 5 to 6 days after the first yellow fever vaccination. The receptor source for this set is a young man who received the YFV17D yellow fever vaccine. The CDR3 runs from the conserved cysteine through the conserved F or W. D genes are given only for firm matches. A row's size may be missing; if present it is once, few, many or a size class.

cdr3_nt | cdr3_aa | j_call | v_call | d_call | clone_size
TGTGCCAGCAGCAACTCCGACAGGGAGGGTGTTAAGAATGAAAAACTGTTTTTT | CASSNSDREGVKNEKLFF | TRBJ1-4 | TRBV21-1 | - | few
TGTGCCAGCAGTTTAGGGGTAGCCACAGATACGCAGTATTTT | CASSLGVATDTQYF | TRBJ2-3 | TRBV12-3/TRBV12-4 | - | -
TGTGCCAGCTCCACACGGCAGGGCCGGGAAGATACGCAGTATTTT | CASSTRQGREDTQYF | TRBJ2-3 | TRBV18 | - | few
TGTGCCAGCATATTGGAAGCGGGGACCTACAATGAGCAGTTCTTC | CASILEAGTYNEQFF | TRBJ2-1 | TRBV2 | TRBD2 | few
TGCGCCAGCAGCGGGGCTGGACCGCTAAATTCACCCCTCCACTTT | CASSGAGPLNSPLHF | TRBJ1-6 | TRBV10-2 | - | few
TGCAGTGCTAGTTACCACGTGGGTTCACCCCTCCACTTT | CSASYHVGSPLHF | TRBJ1-6 | TRBV20-1 | - | -
TGTGCCAGCAGCGTAGCGGGGGGGGCGGCTCAAGAGACCCAGTACTTC | CASSVAGGAAQETQYF | TRBJ2-5 | TRBV9 | TRBD2 | few
TGTGCCAGCAGCTTCAACGGGCAAGAGACCCAGTACTTC | CASSFNGQETQYF | TRBJ2-5 | TRBV5-4 | - | few
TGCAGTGCTAGAGGGACTAGCGGGGGCCTAAACATTCAGTACTTC | CSARGTSGGLNIQYF | TRBJ2-4 | TRBV20-1 | TRBD2 | -
TGTGCCAGCAGCTCTACCGGCAGATGGAGCTCCTATAATTCACCCCTCCACTTT | CASSSTGRWSSYNSPLHF | TRBJ1-6 | TRBV11-1 | - | -
TGCGCCAGCAGCCAAAAGATCCGGACTAGCGGTAATGAGCAGTTCTTC | CASSQKIRTSGNEQFF | TRBJ2-1 | TRBV4-3 | TRBD2 | -
TGTGCCAGCAGTTACGGGCCCTCCTACGAGCAGTACTTC | CASSYGPSYEQYF | TRBJ2-7 | TRBV6-5 | - | -
TGTGCCAGCAGTTTTGGGCTAGCGGGGGGCCAAGAGACCCAGTACTTC | CASSFGLAGGQETQYF | TRBJ2-5 | TRBV27 | TRBD2 | many
TGTGCCTGGAATCGGGGGACCGACTACGAGCAGTACTTC | CAWNRGTDYEQYF | TRBJ2-7 | TRBV30 | - | -
TGCGCCAGCAGCTTTCCAGGTGATGGTGAGCAGTTCTTC | CASSFPGDGEQFF | TRBJ2-1 | TRBV5-1 | - | -
TGTGCCACCAGCAGAGATACGGGGGCCTACGAGCAGTACTTC | CATSRDTGAYEQYF | TRBJ2-7 | TRBV15 | - | -
TGTGCCAGCACAGGGGAAACTAGGTACGAGCAGTACTTC | CASTGETRYEQYF | TRBJ2-7 | TRBV12-3/TRBV12-4 | - | few
TGTGCCGGCAGCCGTGCCGGGCACTCTGGAAACACCATATATTTT | CAGSRAGHSGNTIYF | TRBJ1-3 | TRBV12-3/TRBV12-4 | - | -
TGTGCCAGCAGCTTAATGGCGACAGGGAGCTCCTACGAGCAGTGCTTC | CASSLMATGSSYEQCF | TRBJ2-7 | TRBV7-2 | TRBD1 | few
TGTGCCAGCAGTTACTCCCCTAAGGCCCGCCCTGGAAACACCATATATTTT | CASSYSPKARPGNTIYF | TRBJ1-3 | TRBV6-5 | - | few
TGCAGTGCTAAAGACAGGGGAGGGAGCACTGAAGCTTTCTTT | CSAKDRGGSTEAFF | TRBJ1-1 | TRBV20-1 | TRBD1 | -
TGCGCCAGCAGCCAAGTGGTAGGCACTGAAGCTTTCTTT | CASSQVVGTEAFF | TRBJ1-1 | TRBV4-3 | - | -
TGTGCCAGCAGCGTAGTGGGGAACACCGGGGAGCTGTTTTTT | CASSVVGNTGELFF | TRBJ2-2 | TRBV9 | - | few
TGTGCCAGCAGTCCCCAAGGGACAGGGGTCAATGAGCAGTTCTTC | CASSPQGTGVNEQFF | TRBJ2-1 | TRBV6-1 | TRBD1 | -
TGTGCCAGCAGTTGGGGGGGCCTCTCCAAAAACATTCAGTACTTC | CASSWGGLSKNIQYF | TRBJ2-4 | TRBV27 | - | few
TGTGCCAGCAGCGCCTACAGGGTAAGGGACGAGCAGTACTTC | CASSAYRVRDEQYF | TRBJ2-7 | TRBV12-3/TRBV12-4 | - | -
TGTGCCAGCAGCAAAGGTCAGGGACGGCAGTACTTC | CASSKGQGRQYF | TRBJ2-7 | TRBV9 | - | few
TGCGCCAGCAGCCACAATTCGGAAGAGACCCAGTACTTC | CASSHNSEETQYF | TRBJ2-5 | TRBV4-3 | - | -
TGCAGTGCTAGAGGAATTGAGGGGGGATCGGAAGCTTTCTTT | CSARGIEGGSEAFF | TRBJ1-1 | TRBV20-1 | - | -
TGTGCCAGCAGCCCAAGGGCGGGGGCAATGAACACTGAAGCTTTCTTT | CASSPRAGAMNTEAFF | TRBJ1-1 | TRBV12-3/TRBV12-4 | - | few
TGTGCCAGCAGCCCAACCGGGGTTAAGACAACTAATGAAAAACTGTTTTTT | CASSPTGVKTTNEKLFF | TRBJ1-4 | TRBV7-6 | - | few
TGTGCCAGCAGCGTCGGTTCACCCCTCCACTTT | CASSVGSPLHF | TRBJ1-6 | TRBV7-9 | - | -
TGTGCCAGCAGTTTTGAGGGATTTGGCTTAGGGACCCAGTACTTC | CASSFEGFGLGTQYF | TRBJ2-5 | TRBV28 | - | -
TGCAGTGCTAGCGGGGAGACTCAAGAGACCCAGTACTTC | CSASGETQETQYF | TRBJ2-5 | TRBV20-1 | - | -
TGTGCCAGCAGTCCTAGACAGGGGTCTGGCTACACCTTC | CASSPRQGSGYTF | TRBJ1-2 | TRBV12-3/TRBV12-4 | TRBD1 | -
TGCAGTGCTAGAAGGACAGGGGGCACAGATACGCAGTATTTT | CSARRTGGTDTQYF | TRBJ2-3 | TRBV20-1 | TRBD1 | -
TGCGCCAGCAGCCAAGAAAACGGGCTAGCACTTGACACAGATACGCAGTATTTT | CASSQENGLALDTDTQYF | TRBJ2-3 | TRBV4-1 | - | many
TGTGCCAGCACCACTCTGGGGGATTATGGCTACACCTTC | CASTTLGDYGYTF | TRBJ1-2 | TRBV12-3/TRBV12-4 | - | few
TGTGCCAGCAGTTCCCGGACAGGGGCGGGTGAGCAGTACTTC | CASSSRTGAGEQYF | TRBJ2-7 | TRBV12-3/TRBV12-4 | TRBD1 | -
TGCGCCAGCAGCGGTGCCGGGACAGGGATTTCCTACGAGCAGTACTTC | CASSGAGTGISYEQYF | TRBJ2-7 | TRBV5-1 | TRBD1 | once
TGTGCCATCAGTGAGAAGGGCAGCTATGGCTACACCTTC | CAISEKGSYGYTF | TRBJ1-2 | TRBV10-3 | - | few
TGTGCCAGCAGTGTGGGGACAGTAGGAGATACGCAGTATTTT | CASSVGTVGDTQYF | TRBJ2-3 | TRBV2 | TRBD1 | -
TGTGCCAGCAGCTTGAGAACGGGGGACAGATTCTCTGGGGCCAACGTCCTGACTTTC | CASSLRTGDRFSGANVLTF | TRBJ2-6 | TRBV5-4 | - | many
TGTGCCAGCAGTTACTGGACTGAAGCTTTCTTT | CASSYWTEAFF | TRBJ1-1 | TRBV6-5 | - | few
TGCGCCAGCAGCTCAGGACTAGTCATAGATACGCAGTATTTT | CASSSGLVIDTQYF | TRBJ2-3 | TRBV5-1 | TRBD2 | -
TGTGCCAGCTGGGGACTGGGGAATGAAAAACTGTTTTTT | CASWGLGNEKLFF | TRBJ1-4 | TRBV12-3/TRBV12-4 | - | few
TGTGCCAGCAGTTACACGGTAGCGGGGGCCCGCAATGAGCAGTTCTTC | CASSYTVAGARNEQFF | TRBJ2-1 | TRBV6-5 | TRBD2 | few
TGTGCCAGCAGGTCGAGCGGGGGGGTTGCAGATACGCAGTATTTT | CASRSSGGVADTQYF | TRBJ2-3 | TRBV7-2 | TRBD2 | -
TGTGCCAGCAGTACGAGGGATGCTTATGGCTACACCTTC | CASSTRDAYGYTF | TRBJ1-2 | TRBV12-3/TRBV12-4 | - | -
TGTGCCAGCGCCGGCCACCGGGACAGCTCAACAGATACGCAGTATTTT | CASAGHRDSSTDTQYF | TRBJ2-3 | TRBV5-4 | TRBD1 | few
TGCGCCAGCAGCCAAAGATCGGGGGGCGATGAAAAACTGTTTTTT | CASSQRSGGDEKLFF | TRBJ1-4 | TRBV4-1 | - | -
TGTGCCAGCAGCTTACCCGACAGGTTGGGTGAAGCTTTCTTT | CASSLPDRLGEAFF | TRBJ1-1 | TRBV7-2 | - | -
TGTGCCACCGGGGAGAGAGGTCAGCCCCAGCATTTT | CATGERGQPQHF | TRBJ1-5 | TRBV24-1 | - | -
TGTGCCAGCAGCATACGGGCGGGGGGGCGGACAGATACGCAGTATTTT | CASSIRAGGRTDTQYF | TRBJ2-3 | TRBV27 | TRBD2 | -